This T cell receptor (beta chain) was documented in a study of T-cell memory formation after mild COVID-19. Overall study context: Clusters were largely donor specific.

The authors produced TCR alpha and TCR beta cDNA libraries with sample barcodes and UMIs by 5'RACE using constant-segment primers. MiXCR, run by TCRdb on the 5' RACE reads, gives a single entry per CDR3 protein. The sample lists 250,000 to 350,000 distinct CDR3 sequences, around 15% occurring once. Findings of the study overall: Whereas later expanders leaned CD4+, clones contracting day 15 to 85 showed a balanced CD4/CD8 makeup. Contracting CD8+ clones were enriched in EMRA, CD4+ mainly in CM and EM.

The germline V gene encodes CDR1 LGHNA and CDR2 YSLEER. The CDR3 runs 13 residues. Trimming stripped 4 bases from V and 2 bases from J, with 6 bases between. This clonotype has a handful of counts. Antigen: not known. The specimen was PBMCs or a T cell subset sorted from them (not recorded which). The chain combines TRBV4-3 with TRBJ1-3; no clear D. The source of this sequence is a man younger than 35 who had mild COVID-19 (a few samples of this study predate the infection). Cell type and time point are not known. The chain's CDR3 is CASSLSTGNTIYF. In DNA, the CDR3 is TGCGCCAGCAGCCTATCCACTGGAAACACCATATATTTT.